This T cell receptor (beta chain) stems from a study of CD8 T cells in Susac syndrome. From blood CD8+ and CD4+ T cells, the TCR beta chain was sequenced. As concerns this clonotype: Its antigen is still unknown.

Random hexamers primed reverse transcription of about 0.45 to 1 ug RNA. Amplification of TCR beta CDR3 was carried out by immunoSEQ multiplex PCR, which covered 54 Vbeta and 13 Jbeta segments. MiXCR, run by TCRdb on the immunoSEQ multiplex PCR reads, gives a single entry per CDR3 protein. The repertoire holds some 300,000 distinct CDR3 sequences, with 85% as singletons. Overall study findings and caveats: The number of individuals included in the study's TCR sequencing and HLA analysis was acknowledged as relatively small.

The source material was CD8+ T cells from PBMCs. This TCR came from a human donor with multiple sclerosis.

CDR3 sequence (DNA): TGTGCCAGCAGTGAGGGGTATTACGAGCAGTACTTC. Residues: CASSEGYYEQYF. The rearrangement joins TRBV2 to TRBJ2-7; D gene ambiguous. This CDR3 has 12 amino acids. Trimming removed 3 bases at V and 4 bases at J, with 7 bases between. Germline-derived CDR1 and CDR2 are SNHLY and FYNNEI.